The T cell receptor (beta chain) described here comes from a study of blood T cell repertoires in COVID-19. Germline CDR1 and CDR2: SGHTA and FQGNSA. The V end was cut by 1 base, the J end by 6 bases, with 12 bases between. The CDR3 has 15 residues. Data came from immunoSEQ multiplex PCR; TCRdb stores just in-frame clones and leaves some out. The sample includes 85,000 to 100,000 clones, 60% to 85% of them seen just once. The TCR comes from a woman aged 80 or older with active or convalescent COVID-19. The sequencing input was peripheral blood. The genes are TRBV7-2 and TRBJ1-4, with D maybe TRBD1 (6 bases). CDR3 nucleotide sequence: TGTGCCAGCAGCTTAGACGGCAGGGGTCATGAAAAACTGTTTTTT. This encodes CASSLDGRGHEKLFF.